Following are 30 T cell receptor beta chains from one sample sequenced in a study of blood T cells in healthy people across ages (dated by TCRdb to the mid-2010s). Libraries were prepared through 5' RACE. Sequencer: Illumina HiSeq 2500. A second PCR of roughly 7 to 11 cycles was performed with a sample-barcoded 5' primer and a J-beta primer mix. In TCRdb, the public reads were trimmed at Q25 with fastp and aligned with MiXCR, with productive beta chains retained. Records with the same CDR3 protein are collapsed into one entry carrying the most frequent genes and DNA. This sample holds approximately 730,000 distinct CDR3 sequences; about 40% were observed only once. The leading ten clones occupy around 20% of the sample. Sequencing input: blood. The receptors stem from a woman aged 60 to 75 in good health.

This chain joins TRBV12-3 or TRBV12-4 and TRBJ2-7; 16 nucleotides agree with TRBD2. The length of the CDR3 is 18 residues. The V segment lost 5 bases and the J segment 7 bases; nucleotides outside the gene matches: 14. CDR3 sequence (DNA): TGTGCCAGCAGTCCGGGACTAGCGGGAGGGCCTAGAGAAAATGAGCAGTACTTC. Translating it yields CASSPGLAGGPRENEQYF.

This chain links TRBV5-1 with TRBJ1-6; 8 bases fit TRBD1. Germline values: CDR1 SGHRS, CDR2 YFSETQ. The CDR3 consists of 15 residues. Unmatched junction bases numbered 2, after V lost 0 bases and J lost 6 bases. For the CDR3, the DNA is TGCGCCAGCAGCTTGGGGGGGACAGGTAATTCACCCCTCCACTTT. Translating gives CASSLGGTGNSPLHF.

The V and J genes are TRBV7-2 and TRBJ2-2; no definite D call. Per germline, CDR1 SGHTA and CDR2 FQGNSA. The CDR3 has 17 residues. Trimming shortened V by 3 bases and J by 6 bases, and 20 bases separated the two germline ends. As DNA, the CDR3 is TGTGCCAGCAGCTTTGGGGTTCACACGGTGGGCGCCGGGGAGCTGTTTTTT. Translated: CASSFGVHTVGAGELFF.

V gene TRBV18 combines with J gene TRBJ2-4; 13 nucleotides align to TRBD2. The CDR3 runs 17 residues. Trimming took 4 bases from V and 4 from J; bases not matched to a gene: 7. Per germline, CDR1 KGHSH and CDR2 LQKENI. The CDR3: CASSLPPGLAGKNIQYF. The CDR3 nucleotides read TGTGCCAGCTCACTCCCCCCGGGACTAGCGGGAAAAAACATTCAGTACTTC.

This clonotype has ten or more counts. This chain connects TRBV4-3 to TRBJ2-7; D is possibly TRBD2 (6 bases). This CDR3 contains 13 residues. Germline CDR1 reads LGHNA; CDR2 reads YSLEER. Between the trimmed V and J ends, which lost 1 base and 4 bases, there was a span of 8 bases. The CDR3 coding sequence is TGCGCCAGCAGCCAAGTCGGGGGATACGAGCAGTACTTC. Translation: CASSQVGGYEQYF.

The J gene is TRBJ1-1, the V gene TRBV20-1, with a possible D match to TRBD1 (5 bases). With 5 bases removed from V and 5 bases from J, the gap between germline ends came to 12 bases. The CDR3 loop spans 12 amino acids. CDR1 and CDR2 from the germline V gene are DFQATT and SNEGSKA (reference sequence). In DNA, the CDR3 is TGCAGTGCTCTACAGGAGGGTACTGAAGCTTTCTTT. Translating it yields CSALQEGTEAFF.

The chain carries TRBV4-3 and TRBJ2-5; TRBD2 is a possible D gene (6 bases). CDR1 is LGHNA and CDR2 is YSLEER in the germline V gene. This CDR3 has 14 amino acids. Between the trimmed V and J ends, which lost 0 bases and 11 bases, there was a span of 16 bases. CDR3: CASSQDYTPGVQYF. The CDR3 DNA reads TGCGCCAGCAGCCAAGATTATACCCCGGGAGTGCAGTACTTC.

The gene calls are TRBV20-1 and TRBJ2-5; D is unclear. Germline assignment: CDR1 DFQATT and CDR2 SNEGSKA (reference sequence). The V gene lost 1 base and the J gene lost 5 bases, with 8 bases spanning the gap. The CDR3 covers 12 residues. The CDR3 region is CSARVYGETQYF. The CDR3 DNA is TGCAGTGCTAGAGTTTATGGGGAGACCCAGTACTTC.

V and J are TRBV3-1 and TRBJ2-5; no definite D call. The tail of the sequence fits TRBJ2-7 better, so the J call may be wrong. CDR3 length equals 13 residues. Per the germline V gene, CDR1 is LGHDT and CDR2 is YNNKEL (reference sequence). The CDR3 bases are TGTGCCAGCAGCCCGGTTCACCGCTACGAGCAGTACTTC. Translated, it gives CASSPVHRYEQYF.

CDR3 coding DNA: TGTGCCACCAGTGATACCCCGACTAGCGGGAACAATGAGCAGTTCTTC. Encoded protein: CATSDTPTSGNNEQFF. The rearrangement joins TRBV24-1 to TRBJ2-1; 11 bases align to TRBD2. CDR3 length equals 16 residues. Germline V gene lookup returns CDR1 KGHDR and CDR2 SFDVKD. V lost 3 bases and J lost 5; bases outside the gene matches: 5.

The chain has TRBV7-9 and TRBJ2-1; maybe TRBD2 (6 bases). The V gene's germline CDR1 is SEHNR and CDR2 FQNEAQ (reference sequence). This CDR3 is 15 amino acids long. V lost 8 bases and J 5 bases, leaving 19 bases between the germline ends. CDR3 protein: CASAQLALGDNEQFF. Written as DNA, the CDR3 is TGTGCCAGCGCCCAACTAGCTTTGGGAGACAATGAGCAGTTCTTC.

This clonotype was observed a single time. The gene calls are TRBV7-3 and TRBJ2-7; TRBD2 agrees at 11 bases. Trimming cost V 5 bases and J 2 bases; bases outside gene matches: 2. Germline-derived CDR1 and CDR2 are SGHTA and FQGTGA. The CDR3 has 14 residues. The CDR3 coding sequence is TGTGCCAGCAGCAAGGGACTAGCGGCCTACGAGCAGTACTTC. It translates to CASSKGLAAYEQYF.

V gene TRBV7-2 combines with J gene TRBJ2-7; the D is unclear. The CDR3 is 15 amino acids. Germline V gene sequence: CDR1 SGHTA, CDR2 FQGNSA. The V end was cut by 4 bases, the J end by 4 bases, with 17 bases between. The CDR3 reads CASSSGDSLRYEQYF. CDR3 nucleotide sequence: TGTGCCAGCAGCTCCGGAGACTCCCTAAGGTACGAGCAGTACTTC.

The chain couples TRBV6-2 or TRBV6-3 to TRBJ1-1; D perhaps matches TRBD1 (5 bases). The germline V and J ends were trimmed by 2 bases and 7 bases, with 8 bases remaining between them. From germline, CDR1 is MNHEY and CDR2 SVGEGT. The CDR3 sequence is 12 residues long. CDR3 nucleotides: TGTGCCAGCAGTTACGGCGGGGGTGAAGCTTTCTTT. Translated, it gives CASSYGGGEAFF.

In its sample, this clonotype was seen many times. The rearrangement links TRBV18 to TRBJ2-1; 8 bases match TRBD1. The CDR3 covers 14 residues. After removal of 6 bases from V and 5 bases from J, the junction contained 6 bases not matched to a gene. Germline lookup yields CDR1 KGHSH and CDR2 LQKENI. The CDR3 DNA is TGTGCCAGCTCGCAACAGGGGGTAGACAATGAGCAGTTCTTC. Translating gives CASSQQGVDNEQFF.

The chain links TRBV6-2 or TRBV6-3 to TRBJ2-7; no firm D call. Trimming pared 7 bases from V and 1 base from J, leaving 20 bases between. The germline V gene has CDR1 MNHEY and CDR2 SVGEGT. CDR3 size: 16 residues. The CDR3 here is CASTPQGDVRSYEQYF. The CDR3 DNA sequence: TGTGCCAGCACCCCACAAGGTGACGTAAGATCCTACGAGCAGTACTTC.

This clonotype was detected once. This chain joins TRBV25-1 and TRBJ2-5; D is ambiguous. The CDR3 length is 14 residues. Germline V gene sequence: CDR1 MGHDK, CDR2 SYGVNS. Trimming left V 0 bases short and J 1 base short, with 6 bases between. The CDR3 is CASSEYGTQETQYF. In nucleotides, the CDR3 is TGTGCCAGCAGTGAATACGGCACCCAAGAGACCCAGTACTTC.

The J gene is TRBJ2-3, the V gene TRBV25-1; TRBD2 matches at 8 bases. The CDR3 spans 14 residues. Germline CDR1 is MGHDK and CDR2 is SYGVNS. V lost 3 bases and J lost 4; bases outside the gene matches: 3. DNA for the CDR3: TGTGCCAGCAGTGACCCAGCGGGAGCAGATACGCAGTATTTT. Its protein product is CASSDPAGADTQYF.

This CDR3 reads CASRSTGGDQPQHF. The CDR3, as DNA: TGTGCCAGCAGATCTACAGGGGGCGACCAGCCCCAGCATTTT. This chain links TRBV6-5 with TRBJ1-5; TRBD1 aligns across 9 bases. Unmatched junction bases numbered 7, after V lost 6 bases and J lost 7 bases. CDR3 size: 14 residues. CDR1 and CDR2 from the germline V gene are MNHEY and SVGAGI.

This clonotype has more than one count but fewer than ten. J is TRBJ2-1 and V is TRBV12-3 or TRBV12-4; 9 bases are a match to TRBD1. V gave up 3 bases and J gave up 4 bases; unmatched junction bases: 4. This CDR3 is built from 15 residues. CDR3 protein: CASSFGGQGYNEQFF. The CDR3 bases are TGTGCCAGCAGTTTTGGCGGACAGGGGTACAATGAGCAGTTCTTC.

This clonotype occurred many times. The J gene is TRBJ2-7, the V gene TRBV28; TRBD1 might be the D (6 bases). V was shortened by 4 bases and J by 0 bases, with 10 bases between the two germline ends. The germline gives CDR1 MDHEN, CDR2 SYDVKM. The CDR3 sequence is 14 residues long. In nucleotides, the CDR3 is TGTGCCAGCAGTTCCCCGACAGGCTCCTACGAGCAGTACTTC. Encoded protein: CASSSPTGSYEQYF.

The chain employs TRBV29-1 and TRBJ2-1; tentative D call: TRBD2 (5 bases). CDR3 length: 13 amino acids. V shed 4 bases and J shed 7 bases, with 14 bases lying between them. Germline CDR1 and CDR2: SQVTM and ANQGSEA. The CDR3, as DNA: TGCAGCGTTGGAACCTTACTAGAAAATGAGCAGTTCTTC. Its protein product is CSVGTLLENEQFF.

The gene calls are TRBV5-1 and TRBJ2-7, with 8 bases matching TRBD1. Germline trimming cut 0 bases from V and 1 base from J; bases unmatched to any gene: 12. Germline CDR1 SGHRS, CDR2 YFSETQ. The CDR3 loop spans 18 amino acids. The CDR3 here is CASSLDANSGTGSYEQYF. CDR3 coding DNA: TGCGCCAGCAGCTTGGACGCCAACTCCGGGACAGGTTCCTACGAGCAGTACTTC.

CDR3 in DNA: TGTGCCAGCGGCCCTCGACTAGCGGGTTCCGCCTCTGGGGCCAACGTCCTGACTTTC. It specifies CASGPRLAGSASGANVLTF. The chain uses TRBV9 and TRBJ2-6; 10 nucleotides agree with TRBD2. Germline loops: CDR1 SGDLS, CDR2 YYNGEE. J was trimmed by 0 bases and V by 7 bases; bases with no gene match: 13. The CDR3 is 19 amino acids.

The CDR3: CASNLGAGRTDTQYF. DNA for the CDR3: TGTGCCAGCAACCTGGGAGCGGGTCGCACAGATACGCAGTATTTT. V gene TRBV2 combines with J gene TRBJ2-3; a possible D gene is TRBD2 (6 bases). Germline loops: CDR1 SNHLY, CDR2 FYNNEI. The CDR3 is 15 residues long. Trimming removed 7 bases from V and 1 base from J, with 15 bases in between. The full variable domain, rest sourced from reference TRBV2 and TRBJ2-3, is EPEVTQTPSHQVTQMGQEVILRCVPISNHLYFYWYRQILGQKVEFLVSFYNNEISEKSEIFDDQFSVERPDGSNFTLKIRSTKLEDSAMYFCASNLGAGRTDTQYFGPGTRLTVL.

This clonotype was counted at least ten times. The genes are TRBV20-1 and TRBJ1-2, with D perhaps matching TRBD1 (6 bases). Germline V gene data show CDR1 as DFQATT and CDR2 as SNEGSKA (reference sequence). The germline V and J ends were trimmed by 6 bases and 8 bases, with 16 bases remaining between them. The CDR3 runs to 12 residues. DNA for the CDR3: TGCAGTGCAAACAGGGAAATCGACGGCTACACCTTC. This translates into CSANREIDGYTF.

As regards this clonotype: Being one base from a much bigger clone, this may be a read error. The rearrangement uses TRBV27 and TRBJ2-3; D unclear. The CDR3 is 12 amino acids. CDR1 and CDR2 from the germline V gene are MNHEY and SMNVEV (reference sequence). The CDR3 spells CAGSRTPSVQYF. The CDR3 DNA reads TGTGCCGGCAGTCGGACCCCCTCGGTGCAGTATTTT.

Only a few counts were recorded for this clonotype. The chain couples TRBV9 to TRBJ2-3; D may correspond to TRBD1 or TRBD2 (6 bases each). CDR1 is SGDLS and CDR2 is YYNGEE in the germline V gene. The V and J ends lost 2 bases and 5 bases respectively, with 12 bases between them. This CDR3 has 14 amino acids. The CDR3: CASSVSQGGDTQYF. The CDR3 DNA sequence: TGTGCCAGCAGCGTTTCACAGGGAGGAGATACGCAGTATTTT.

The chain couples TRBV28 to TRBJ1-2; D possibly corresponds to TRBD1 (6 bases). Germline V gives CDR1 MDHEN, CDR2 SYDVKM. CDR3 size: 15 residues. V was shortened by 4 bases and J by 1 base, with 13 bases between the two germline ends. The CDR3 region has the DNA TGTGCCAGCAGTTCACCAGGGGTGGATAACTATGGCTACACCTTC. Protein sequence: CASSSPGVDNYGYTF.

This clonotype was seen only a few times. The CDR3 bases are TGTGCCAGCAGTCCAGGGGGCGCGGAAGAGACCCAGTACTTC. This translates into CASSPGGAEETQYF. The V and J genes are TRBV7-3 and TRBJ2-5, with TRBD1 identical over 8 bases. CDR3 size: 14 residues. The junction had 6 bases not matched to a gene; V was cut back by 6 bases and J by 3 bases. Germline values: CDR1 SGHTA, CDR2 FQGTGA.